This passage covers 27 T cell receptor beta chains from one sample sequenced in a study of blood T cell repertoires in COVID-19. TCRdb keeps only in-frame clones here, not all; method: immunoSEQ multiplex PCR. Seen here are 95,000 to 150,000 clones, 90% observed once, and the top ten hold roughly 4%. Sequencing was done on a sample of peripheral blood. These TCRs come from a woman aged 55-69 years with COVID-19, enrolled during active disease.

Only one count was recorded for this clone. J is TRBJ1-1 and V is TRBV5-1; 12 bases align to TRBD1. The CDR3 is 16 residues long. After removal of 4 bases from V and 3 bases from J, the junction contained 7 bases not matched to a gene. From germline, CDR1 is SGHRS and CDR2 YFSETQ. CDR3 DNA sequence: TGCGCCAGCAGCGGGACAGGGGGCGCCGGGTACACTGAAGCTTTCTTT. This encodes CASSGTGGAGYTEAFF.

The J gene is TRBJ1-1, the V gene TRBV19; D is perhaps TRBD1 (6 bases). The CDR3 runs to 15 residues. CDR1 and CDR2 from the germline V gene are LNHDA and SQIVND (reference sequence). Trimming removed 5 bases from V and 6 bases from J, with 19 bases in between. In nucleotides, the CDR3 is TGTGCCAGTAGTTTACGGAGCAGGGGCCTCTCTGAAGCTTTCTTT. It yields the protein CASSLRSRGLSEAFF.

The chain links TRBV20-1 to TRBJ2-1, with D tentatively TRBD2 (6 bases). There are 11 residues in the CDR3. The V and J ends lost 6 bases and 7 bases respectively, with 10 bases between them. Germline V gene data show CDR1 as DFQATT and CDR2 as SNEGSKA (reference sequence). CDR3 region: CSASLANEQFF. As DNA, the CDR3 is TGCAGTGCGTCACTAGCAAATGAGCAGTTCTTC.

The chain carries TRBV14 and TRBJ2-2; D is undetermined. The germline V gene encodes CDR1 SGHDN and CDR2 FVKESK. The CDR3 totals 13 residues. V was trimmed by 2 bases and J by 5 bases, leaving 6 bases between them. CDR3 protein: CASSQFRTGELFF. CDR3 nucleotide sequence: TGTGCCAGCAGCCAATTTCGGACCGGGGAGCTGTTTTTT.

The chain uses TRBV5-1 and TRBJ1-6, with a weak D call TRBD1 (5 bases). In germline, CDR1 is SGHRS, CDR2 YFSETQ. The CDR3 is made up of 19 amino acids. Trimming pared 0 bases from V and 0 bases from J, leaving 16 bases between. CDR3 loop: CASSLAWQGQSSYNSPLHF. The CDR3 DNA reads TGCGCCAGCAGCTTGGCTTGGCAGGGCCAGAGCTCCTATAATTCACCCCTCCACTTT.

This chain uses TRBV5-1 with TRBJ1-1, with D unclear. The CDR3 is 15 residues long. Per the germline V gene, CDR1 is SGHRS and CDR2 is YFSETQ. V lost 1 base to trimming and J lost 6 bases, with 16 bases between them. Here the CDR3 DNA reads TGCGCCAGCAGCTTGTCCACGGCTCCGGGTTCTGAAGCTTTCTTT. Protein: CASSLSTAPGSEAFF.

The V and J genes are TRBV6-1 and TRBJ2-1; TRBD1 might be the D (6 bases). Per germline, CDR1 MNHNS and CDR2 SASEGT. Trimming took off 2 bases at V and 7 bases at J, with 15 bases between the two ends. This CDR3 is built from 15 residues. The DNA of the CDR3 is TGTGCCAGCAGTGAATCCAGCGGACAGATAAATGAGCAGTTCTTC. Its protein is CASSESSGQINEQFF.

This rearrangement joins TRBV12-3 or TRBV12-4 to TRBJ1-2; 7 nucleotides align to TRBD1. Trimming took 4 bases from V and 6 from J; bases not matched to a gene: 5. The CDR3 totals 13 residues. DNA for the CDR3: TGTGCCAGCAGTTCGACAGGGTATGATGGCTACACCTTC. It yields the protein CASSSTGYDGYTF.

The count of this clone is one. This chain connects TRBV2 to TRBJ1-5; D gene unclear. CDR3 length equals 14 residues. The germline CDR1 and CDR2 sequences are SNHLY and FYNNEI. Trimming removed 4 bases at V and 9 bases at J, with 16 bases between. CDR3 protein: CASSGAEGRSPQHF. CDR3 bases: TGTGCCAGCAGTGGGGCAGAGGGCCGCTCGCCCCAGCATTTT.

The chain recombines TRBV5-1 with TRBJ2-1; 7 positions match TRBD2. J was trimmed by 6 bases and V by 8 bases; bases with no gene match: 2. CDR3 length: 11 residues. In germline, CDR1 is SGHRS, CDR2 YFSETQ. CDR3 region: CASGEGNEQFF. The CDR3 bases are TGCGCCAGTGGGGAGGGCAATGAGCAGTTCTTC.

The chain is built from TRBV19 and TRBJ1-6, with a weak D call TRBD1 (5 bases). The germline gives CDR1 LNHDA, CDR2 SQIVND (reference sequence). The CDR3 runs 16 residues. V lost 6 bases and J lost 4, with 16 bases in between. In DNA form, the CDR3 reads TGTGCCAGTAGCCCAGGGCGAATGAGGTATAATTCACCCCTCCACTTT. This codes for CASSPGRMRYNSPLHF.

Only one count was recorded for this clone. This chain links TRBV5-4 with TRBJ1-1, with D uncertain. The CDR3 sequence is 15 residues long. Germline loops: CDR1 SGHNT, CDR2 YYREEE (reference sequence). V lost 0 bases, J lost 3 bases, and 12 bases lay in between. CDR3: CASSLGHRGDTEAFF. The DNA for the CDR3 is TGTGCCAGCAGCTTGGGCCACCGGGGAGACACTGAAGCTTTCTTT.

The chain is built from TRBV7-9 and TRBJ1-1; D unclear. From germline, CDR1 is SEHNR and CDR2 FQNEAQ (reference sequence). Trimming removed 5 bases at V and 0 bases at J, with 13 bases between. This CDR3 region has 15 residues. CDR3: CASSPDRRLNTEAFF. The CDR3 bases are TGTGCCAGCAGCCCCGACCGGAGATTGAACACTGAAGCTTTCTTT.

The chain combines TRBV27 with TRBJ2-7; 11 nucleotides match TRBD1. CDR1 and CDR2 (germline): MNHEY, SMNVEV (reference sequence). This CDR3 is built from 15 residues. With 6 bases clipped from V and 0 bases from J, the junction kept 4 bases outside the gene matches. The CDR3 is CASSSGTGGSYEQYF. CDR3 in DNA: TGTGCCAGCAGCTCCGGGACAGGGGGCTCCTACGAGCAGTACTTC.

The CDR3 here is CASSARPSGTGLPYNEQFF. The CDR3 nucleotides read TGTGCCAGCAGCGCGCGACCTTCCGGGACAGGCCTTCCCTACAATGAGCAGTTCTTC. V gene TRBV5-5 combines with J gene TRBJ2-1, with 8 bases that match TRBD1. This CDR3 contains 19 residues. V trimming: 4 bases; J trimming: 2 bases; junction bases outside the gene matches: 17. In germline, CDR1 is SGHKS, CDR2 YYEKEE (reference sequence).

The gene calls are TRBV27 and TRBJ1-4; D unclear. Trimming stripped 5 bases from V and 8 bases from J, with 18 bases between. This CDR3 has 15 amino acids. Germline loops: CDR1 MNHEY, CDR2 SMNVEV (reference sequence). CDR3 nucleotide sequence: TGTGCCAGCAGTCCCTGGGGAGGGCGGGGAGAAAAACTGTTTTTT. It is translated as CASSPWGGRGEKLFF.

This rearrangement joins TRBV18 to TRBJ2-1, with 7 bases matching TRBD2. V gave up 3 bases and J gave up 3 bases; unmatched junction bases: 5. Germline values: CDR1 KGHSH, CDR2 LQKENI. The CDR3 loop spans 15 amino acids. CDR3 sequence (DNA): TGTGCCAGCTCACCTTGGACTAGAGTCTACAATGAGCAGTTCTTC. Encoded protein: CASSPWTRVYNEQFF.

This clone appeared a single time. V is TRBV20-1 and J is TRBJ2-1; 12 bases map to TRBD2. J was trimmed by 4 bases and V by 3 bases; bases with no gene match: 10. The CDR3 has 17 amino acids. Germline V gene sequence: CDR1 DFQATT, CDR2 SNEGSKA (reference sequence). The CDR3 DNA sequence: TGCAGTGCTAGTGGCCGTCTAGCGGGGGGGCCATACAATGAGCAGTTCTTC. As protein: CSASGRLAGGPYNEQFF.

The chain combines TRBV5-6 with TRBJ2-5, with TRBD2 matching over 9 bases. Looked up from germline, CDR1 is SGHDT and CDR2 is YYEEEE. CDR3 length: 16 amino acids. J lost 3 bases, V lost 2 bases, and 8 bases had no gene match. CDR3 in amino acids: CASSLERVAGEETQYF. Here the CDR3 DNA reads TGTGCCAGCAGCTTAGAGCGAGTAGCGGGGGAAGAGACCCAGTACTTC. The full variable domain, with the rest looked up from reference TRBV5-6 and TRBJ2-5, is DAGVTQSPTHLIKTRGQQVTLRCSPKSGHDTVSWYQQALGQGPQFIFQYYEEEERQRGNFPDRFSGHQFPNYSSELNVNALLLGDSALYLCASSLERVAGEETQYFGPGTRLLVL.

The V call is TRBV2, the J call TRBJ2-2, with D possibly matching TRBD2 (5 bases). The CDR3 contains 17 residues. Germline lookup yields CDR1 SNHLY and CDR2 FYNNEI. Deletions cut 7 bases from V and 0 bases from J, with 18 bases between. CDR3 nucleotides: TGTGCCAGCAAGAGTGCAGCGGATTACGCGAACACCGGGGAGCTGTTTTTT. Protein sequence: CASKSAADYANTGELFF.

The V call is TRBV6-5, the J call TRBJ1-2; 7 nucleotides line up with TRBD1. CDR1 is MNHEY and CDR2 is SVGAGI in the germline V gene. Unmatched junction bases numbered 3, after V lost 0 bases and J lost 2 bases. CDR3 length equals 15 residues. CDR3 loop: CASSYSTGQNYGYTF. The DNA for the CDR3 is TGTGCCAGCAGTTACTCTACGGGACAGAACTATGGCTACACCTTC.

This chain links TRBV11-2 with TRBJ2-2; 9 nucleotides agree with TRBD1. The V segment lost 5 bases and the J segment 1 base; nucleotides outside the gene matches: 11. This CDR3 spans 18 amino acids. Germline V gene data show CDR1 as SGHAT and CDR2 as FQNNGV. CDR3 nucleotide sequence: TGTGCCAGCAGCCCACTCACCGGGACAGGGAGGAACACCGGGGAGCTGTTTTTT. It codes for CASSPLTGTGRNTGELFF. Looking up the rest from reference TRBV11-2 and TRBJ2-2 gives the full variable domain: EAGVAQSPRYKIIEKRQSVAFWCNPISGHATLYWYQQILGQGPKLLIQFQNNGVVDDSQLPKDRFSAERLKGVDSTLKIQPAKLEDSAVYLCASSPLTGTGRNTGELFFGEGSRLTVL.

The rearrangement links TRBV19 to TRBJ2-6; a possible D gene is TRBD1 (6 bases). V was clipped by 6 bases and J by 2 bases, with 14 bases between them. The CDR3 totals 16 residues. CDR1 and CDR2 (germline): LNHDA, SQIVND (reference sequence). The CDR3 loop is CASSQYSGAGANVLTF. The CDR3 nucleotides are TGTGCCAGTAGCCAATACTCAGGGGCTGGGGCCAACGTCCTGACTTTC.

V and J are TRBV12-5 and TRBJ1-1; 7 bases are a match to TRBD1. After removal of 6 bases from V and 3 bases from J, the junction contained 19 bases not matched to a gene. The CDR3 totals 18 residues. The V gene's germline CDR1 is LGHNT and CDR2 FRNRAP. CDR3 coding DNA: TGTGCTAGTGGGACGACAGGGTCTCCGGTCGGAAAAGACACTGAAGCTTTCTTT. It is translated as CASGTTGSPVGKDTEAFF.

The V call is TRBV2, the J call TRBJ1-1; 8 bases match TRBD1. V shed 0 bases, J shed 6 bases, and the junction held 3 bases outside the gene matches. The length of the CDR3 is 14 residues. Germline CDR1 is SNHLY and CDR2 is FYNNEI. CDR3 loop: CASSEAHRGAEAFF. CDR3 nucleotides: TGTGCCAGCAGTGAAGCGCACAGGGGGGCTGAAGCTTTCTTT.

The chain is built from TRBV11-1 and TRBJ2-7; D is possibly TRBD2 (6 bases). V was clipped by 6 bases and J by 4 bases, with 13 bases between them. Germline V gives CDR1 SGHAT, CDR2 FQDESV (reference sequence). The CDR3 has 13 residues. CDR3 bases: TGTGCCAGCAGAATCGACGGGGGTTACGAGCAGTACTTC. Amino acids: CASRIDGGYEQYF.

This chain uses TRBV7-9 with TRBJ2-1; 8 bases map to TRBD2. The CDR3 runs to 19 residues. J gave up 2 bases and V 2 bases, and 14 bases lay outside the gene matches. The germline V gene encodes CDR1 SEHNR and CDR2 FQNEAQ (reference sequence). The DNA for the CDR3 is TGTGCCAGCAGCTTAACGCGACGAGGCGGGGGGACAACCTACAATGAGCAGTTCTTC. It codes for CASSLTRRGGGTTYNEQFF.